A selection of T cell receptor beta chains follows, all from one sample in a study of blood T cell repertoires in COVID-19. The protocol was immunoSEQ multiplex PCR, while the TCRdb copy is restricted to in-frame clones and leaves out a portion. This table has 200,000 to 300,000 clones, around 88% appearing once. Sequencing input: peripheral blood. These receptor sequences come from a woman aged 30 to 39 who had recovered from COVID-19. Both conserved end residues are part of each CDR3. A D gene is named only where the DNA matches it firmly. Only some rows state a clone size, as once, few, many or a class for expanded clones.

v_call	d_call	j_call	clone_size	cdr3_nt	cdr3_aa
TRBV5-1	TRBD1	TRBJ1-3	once	TGCGCCAGCCATGACAGGGGGCGTGGAAACACCATATATTTT	CASHDRGRGNTIYF
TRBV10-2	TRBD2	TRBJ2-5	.	TGCGCCAGCAGTGCCCCGGGAGGGGCAGAGACCCAGTACTTC	CASSAPGGAETQYF
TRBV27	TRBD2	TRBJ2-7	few	TGTGCCAGCACCCACCAGGGAGGGGCGTATGAGCAGTACTTC	CASTHQGGAYEQYF
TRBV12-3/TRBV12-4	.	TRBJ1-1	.	TGTGCCAGCAGCCATCTCGGGAACACTGAAGCTTTCTTT	CASSHLGNTEAFF
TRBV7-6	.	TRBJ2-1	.	TGTGCCAGCAGCTTAGGAGGGGGGGACAATGAGCAGTTCTTC	CASSLGGGDNEQFF
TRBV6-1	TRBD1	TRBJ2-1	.	TGTGCCAGCAGTGAAAGCGGACAGGGGTTCAATGAGCAGTTCTTC	CASSESGQGFNEQFF
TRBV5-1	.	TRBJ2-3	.	TGCGCCAGCAGCTTGGGACAGGTCAGCACAGATACGCAGTATTTT	CASSLGQVSTDTQYF
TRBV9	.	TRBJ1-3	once	TGTGCCAGCAGCGTAGAAGGAGGGAGCCGTGGAAACACCATATATTTT	CASSVEGGSRGNTIYF
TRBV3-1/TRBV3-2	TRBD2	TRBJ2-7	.	TGTGCCAGCAGCCACCCTTCCCTAGCGGGACCACACTACTTC	CASSHPSLAGPHYF
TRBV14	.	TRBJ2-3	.	TGTGCCAGCAGCCAAGCCCTAGCTAGCACAGATACGCAGTATTTT	CASSQALASTDTQYF
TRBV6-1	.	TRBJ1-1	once	TGTGCCAGCAGTGATATGGCAGGGTTAGTAATTGATGCTGAAGCTTTCTTT	CASSDMAGLVIDAEAFF
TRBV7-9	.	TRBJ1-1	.	TGTGCCAGCAGCTTAGAGGCTCTAGGGAACACTGAAGCTTTCTTT	CASSLEALGNTEAFF
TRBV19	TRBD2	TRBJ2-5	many	TGTGCCAGTAGATGGCGGGGGACGAAACAAGAGACCCAGTACTTC	CASRWRGTKQETQYF
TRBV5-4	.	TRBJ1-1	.	TGTGCCAGCAGCTCGACACAGAACACTGAAGCTTTCTTT	CASSSTQNTEAFF
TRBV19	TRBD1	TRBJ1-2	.	TGTGCCAGTACTTCAGGGGGGCGTCACTATGGCTACACCTTC	CASTSGGRHYGYTF
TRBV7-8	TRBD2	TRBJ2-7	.	TGTGCCAGCATCCCGGGAGGGGCTCTCTACGAGCAGTACTTC	CASIPGGALYEQYF
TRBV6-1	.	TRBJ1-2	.	TGTGCCAGCAGTGAACAGCAGGGTAAATCCTATGGCTACACCTTC	CASSEQQGKSYGYTF
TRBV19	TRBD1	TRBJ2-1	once	TGTGCCAGTAGTAAGGGACAGGGTTACAATGAGCAGTTCTTC	CASSKGQGYNEQFF
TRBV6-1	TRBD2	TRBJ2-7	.	TGTGCCAGCAGTGAAATACTAGCGGGGTCCCCAGGATACTCCTACGAGCAGTACTTC	CASSEILAGSPGYSYEQYF
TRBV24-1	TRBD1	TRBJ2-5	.	TGTGCCACCAGTGATCCCCGACAGGGTGGGGAGACCCAGTACTTC	CATSDPRQGGETQYF
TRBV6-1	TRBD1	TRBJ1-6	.	TGTGCCAGCAGTGAAATTGAGGGGGCGTATTCACCCCTCCACTTT	CASSEIEGAYSPLHF
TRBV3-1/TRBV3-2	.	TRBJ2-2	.	TGTGCCAGCAGCCAATTCACAGGGATGAACACCGGGGAGCTGTTTTTT	CASSQFTGMNTGELFF
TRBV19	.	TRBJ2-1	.	TGTGCCAGTAGCCAAAGCGGAGAAGCCTACAATGAGCAGTTCTTC	CASSQSGEAYNEQFF
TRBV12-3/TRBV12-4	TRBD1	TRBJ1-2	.	TGTGCCAGCAGTTTTGGGGACAGCTATGGCTACACCTTC	CASSFGDSYGYTF
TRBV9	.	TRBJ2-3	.	TGTGCCAGCAGCGGTGGGGGAGGAGATACGCAGTATTTT	CASSGGGGDTQYF
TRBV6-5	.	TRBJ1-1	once	TGTGCCAGCCAACATAAACTATCAAGGATTGAAGCTTTCTTT	CASQHKLSRIEAFF
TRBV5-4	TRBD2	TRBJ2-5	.	TGTGCCAGCAGCTTGGTGTTAGCGGGAGAAGAGACCCAGTACTTC	CASSLVLAGEETQYF
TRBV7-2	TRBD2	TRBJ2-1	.	TGTGCCAGCAGCTTAAGGAGGCTAGCGGGGGAGAGCTCCTACAATGAGCAGTTCTTC	CASSLRRLAGESSYNEQFF
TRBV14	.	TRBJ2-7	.	TGTGCCAGCAGCCAAGATACCGGGGGCTACGAGCAGTACTTC	CASSQDTGGYEQYF
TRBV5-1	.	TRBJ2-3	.	TGCGCCAGCAGCTTAGAGACCCCCGGGGATACGCAGTATTTT	CASSLETPGDTQYF
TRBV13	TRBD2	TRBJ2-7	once	TGTGCCAGCAGCCGGGGACTAGCGGGAACCGAGCAGTACTTC	CASSRGLAGTEQYF
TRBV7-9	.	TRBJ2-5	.	TGTGCCAGCAGCCGACGGGTAGTTCAAGAGACCCAGTACTTC	CASSRRVVQETQYF
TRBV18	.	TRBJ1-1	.	TGTGCCAGCTCACCCCCGGCAGGGAACACTGAAGCTTTCTTT	CASSPPAGNTEAFF
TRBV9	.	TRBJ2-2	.	TGTGCCAGCAGCCCGACTGGGGAGCAGACCGGGGAGCTGTTTTTT	CASSPTGEQTGELFF
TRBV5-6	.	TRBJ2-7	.	TGTGCCAGCAGCTTGGCCGCCAGGGTAAGCGAGCAGTACTTC	CASSLAARVSEQYF
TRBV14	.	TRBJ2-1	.	TGTGCCAGCAGCCAAGGTATTTCGTACAATGAGCAGTTCTTC	CASSQGISYNEQFF
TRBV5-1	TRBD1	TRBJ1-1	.	TGCGCCAGCAACGGACAGGGACTAATGAACACTGAAGCTTTCTTT	CASNGQGLMNTEAFF
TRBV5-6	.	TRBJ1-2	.	TGTGCCAGCAGCTCAATACAGACAGCCTCCTATGGCTACACCTTC	CASSSIQTASYGYTF
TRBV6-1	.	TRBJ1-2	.	TGTGCCAGCACCGAAACCGGGGGATATGGCTACACCTTC	CASTETGGYGYTF
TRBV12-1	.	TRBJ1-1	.	TGTGCCAGCAGCGGCTTGACAGGGGGGGGACCTGAAGCTTTCTTT	CASSGLTGGGPEAFF
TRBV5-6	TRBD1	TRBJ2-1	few	TGTGCCAGCAGCTCCATACAGGGGAGCTCCTACAATGAGCAGTTCTTC	CASSSIQGSSYNEQFF